One TCR beta chain is described in this entry. Its antigen is as yet unknown. Amplified TCR beta CDR3 regions came from RNA transcripts. The study used the HTBI primer set for a first-round RT-PCR of the TCR CDR3. In TCRdb, the multiplex PCR reads were re-called with MiXCR into one record per CDR3 protein. The sample includes some 650,000 distinct CDR3 sequences, about 16% of them seen just once. Germline V lookup: CDR1 GTSNPN, CDR2 SVGIG (reference sequence). The CDR3 is 15 residues long. V lost 6 bases and J lost 2, with 19 bases in between. The data originate from a study of T cells in Graves' hyperthyroidism and ophthalmopathy. Findings of the study overall: From stable hyperthyroidism, ophthalmopathy was separated by a 13 V-J model. Most clonotypes expanded in the thyroid (above 0.001) were also present in blood.

Ophthalmopathy in the patients scored at least 3 on Clinical Activity Score and at least 4 on NOSPECS grade, lasting under 3 months. Thyroid ultrasound, orbital computed tomography, clinical symptoms, and serum thyroxine and TRAb underpinned diagnoses. The chain employs TRBV30 and TRBJ2-5; a weak D match, TRBD2 (6 bases). The TCR comes from a woman in her forties with Graves' ophthalmopathy. Sequencing was performed on blood. This CDR3 reads CACILRESAQETQYF. Written as DNA, the CDR3 is TGTGCCTGCATCCTTCGGGAGAGTGCTCAAGAGACCCAGTACTTC.